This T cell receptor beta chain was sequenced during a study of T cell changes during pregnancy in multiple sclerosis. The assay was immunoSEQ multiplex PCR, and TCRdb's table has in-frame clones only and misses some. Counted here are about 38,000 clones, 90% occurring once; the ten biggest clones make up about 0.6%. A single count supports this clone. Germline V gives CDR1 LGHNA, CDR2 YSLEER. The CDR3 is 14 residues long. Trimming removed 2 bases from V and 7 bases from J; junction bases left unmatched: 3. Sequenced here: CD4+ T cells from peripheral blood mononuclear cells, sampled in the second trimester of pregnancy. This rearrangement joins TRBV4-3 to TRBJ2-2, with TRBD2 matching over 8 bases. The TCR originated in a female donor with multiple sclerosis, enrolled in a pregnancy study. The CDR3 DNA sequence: TGCGCCAGCAGCCAACTGGCGGGGGGCGGGGAGCTGTTTTTT. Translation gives CASSQLAGGGELFF.